These 9 T cell receptor beta chains came from one sample sequenced in a study of T cell responses to AZD1222 COVID-19 vaccine. Sequencing used immunoSEQ multiplex PCR; TCRdb keeps in-frame clones, though not all of them. The sample records approximately 100,000 clones, about 94% being singletons. The source was peripheral blood, collected on day 0 of AZD1222 vaccination. The receptors originated from an adult in good health.

V and J are TRBV9 and TRBJ1-4; no firm D call. Trimming left V 5 bases short and J 5 bases short, with 19 bases between. The CDR3 consists of 16 residues. Looked up from germline, CDR1 is SGDLS and CDR2 is YYNGEE. CDR3 protein: CASSALGHATNEKLFF. The CDR3 DNA sequence: TGTGCCAGCAGTGCCCTCGGGCACGCTACAAATGAAAAACTGTTTTTT.

The V and J genes are TRBV19 and TRBJ1-1, with D unresolved. Germline lookup yields CDR1 LNHDA and CDR2 SQIVND (reference sequence). V lost 0 bases to trimming and J lost 5 bases, with 7 bases between them. The CDR3 is 13 amino acids. For the CDR3, the DNA is TGTGCCAGTAGTATAGATGCGAGTACTGAAGCTTTCTTT. The encoded protein is CASSIDASTEAFF.

CDR3 bases: TGTGCCAGCAGTAGGACAGGCGACAGTCAGCCCCAGCATTTT. Amino acids: CASSRTGDSQPQHF. The rearrangement uses TRBV6-5 and TRBJ1-5, with 7 bases fitting TRBD1. J was trimmed by 6 bases and V by 5 bases; bases with no gene match: 7. Germline V gives CDR1 MNHEY, CDR2 SVGAGI. This CDR3 is 14 amino acids long.

This chain links TRBV12-3 or TRBV12-4 with TRBJ2-5; D is perhaps TRBD1 (5 bases). The CDR3 covers 13 residues. V gave up 2 bases and J gave up 5 bases, with 9 bases separating them. The CDR3 sequence: CASSLLDTETQYF. Here the CDR3 DNA reads TGTGCCAGCAGTTTACTGGACACCGAGACCCAGTACTTC.

This sequence joins TRBV3-1 (or the pseudogene TRBV3-2) and TRBJ2-1, with 7 bases identical to TRBD2. Germline V CDR1 and CDR2: LGHDT, YNNKEL (reference sequence). V shed 3 bases, J shed 3 bases, and the junction held 2 bases outside the gene matches. The CDR3 runs 14 residues. CDR3 sequence reads: CASSQGGDYNEQFF. DNA for the CDR3: TGTGCCAGCAGCCAGGGGGGGGACTACAATGAGCAGTTCTTC.

The chain combines TRBV11-2 with TRBJ2-2, with D uncertain. With 3 bases removed from V and 6 bases from J, the gap between germline ends came to 8 bases. The CDR3 covers 13 residues. Germline CDR1 SGHAT, CDR2 FQNNGV. This chain's CDR3 is CASSFGSPGELFF. In DNA form, the CDR3 reads TGTGCCAGCAGCTTTGGTAGTCCCGGGGAGCTGTTTTTT.

The V and J genes are TRBV7-6 and TRBJ1-5; D is possibly TRBD1 (5 bases). Trimming shortened V by 0 bases and J by 6 bases, and 6 bases separated the two germline ends. This CDR3 contains 13 residues. Per the germline V gene, CDR1 is SGHVS and CDR2 is FNYEAQ. DNA of the CDR3: TGTGCCAGCAGCTTAGCTGGGGCTCAGCCCCAGCATTTT. The encoded protein is CASSLAGAQPQHF.

J is TRBJ1-1 and V is TRBV5-1, with 8 bases lining up with TRBD1. The germline V gene encodes CDR1 SGHRS and CDR2 YFSETQ. V dropped 3 bases and J dropped 4; count of bases not matched to a gene: 2. CDR3 length: 13 amino acids. The CDR3 protein is CASSSTGGTEAFF. The CDR3 bases are TGCGCCAGCAGCTCAACAGGGGGCACTGAAGCTTTCTTT.

This chain joins TRBV27 and TRBJ1-2; 8 bases agree with TRBD1. The ends lost 6 bases at V and 8 bases at J; junction bases unmatched: 14. Per germline, CDR1 MNHEY and CDR2 SMNVEV (reference sequence). The CDR3 is 15 residues long. The CDR3 loop is CASSPSGQAARGYTF. Here the CDR3 DNA reads TGTGCCAGCAGCCCTTCGGGACAGGCGGCTCGGGGCTACACCTTC.